Shown below are 20 T cell receptor beta chains from a single sample sequenced in a study of cytomegalovirus exposure and HLA in healthy donors. Use of 60 Vbeta and 13 Jbeta primers characterized the PCR. Here immunoSEQ multiplex PCR was the method, and the copy in TCRdb shows in-frame clones only, minus some. The table records about 180,000 clones, about three quarters of them present only once. The specimen was PBMCs. These receptor sequences come from a man between 35 and 55 years old in good health and CMV-seropositive.

The V gene is TRBV28, the J gene TRBJ2-3; 7 bases line up with TRBD1. J was trimmed by 12 bases and V by 6 bases; bases with no gene match: 9. Looked up from germline, CDR1 is MDHEN and CDR2 is SYDVKM. This CDR3 has 12 residues. In DNA form, the CDR3 reads TGTGCCAGCAGCCCTCAGGGGGTGCTTCAGTATTTT. Protein product: CASSPQGVLQYF.

This chain links TRBV27 with TRBJ1-2; D remains unclear. Deletions cut 5 bases from V and 2 bases from J, with 15 bases between. The CDR3 length is 15 residues. CDR1 is MNHEY and CDR2 is SMNVEV in the germline V gene (reference sequence). The CDR3 DNA sequence: TGTGCCAGCAGTGTTAGGACGGGAATGAACTATGGCTACACCTTC. The encoded protein is CASSVRTGMNYGYTF.

The chain employs TRBV12-5 and TRBJ2-7, with TRBD1 matching 8 bases. The germline gives CDR1 LGHNT, CDR2 FRNRAP. The CDR3 sequence is 13 residues long. V was clipped by 8 bases and J by 6 bases; unmatched bases: 9. This CDR3 reads CASLFSGGSEQYF. In DNA form, the CDR3 reads TGTGCTAGTTTATTTTCAGGGGGCTCCGAGCAGTACTTC.

The chain recombines TRBV27 with TRBJ1-2; D might be TRBD1 (5 bases). The germline gives CDR1 MNHEY, CDR2 SMNVEV (reference sequence). The germline V and J ends were trimmed by 4 bases and 1 base, with 10 bases remaining between them. The CDR3 is 14 residues long. The CDR3 loop reads CASSSGRFNYGYTF. The CDR3 region has the DNA TGTGCCAGCAGTTCAGGGCGCTTTAACTATGGCTACACCTTC.

This chain connects TRBV28 to TRBJ1-1, with D perhaps matching TRBD1 (6 bases). This CDR3 is 14 amino acids long. V was cut by 2 bases and J by 4 bases, with 11 bases left in between. Germline values: CDR1 MDHEN, CDR2 SYDVKM. CDR3 nucleotide sequence: TGTGCCAGCAGTTTAGGCCGAGGGGGCACTGAAGCTTTCTTT. Its translation is CASSLGRGGTEAFF.

The CDR3 loop reads CASSVTGGGSYEQYF. In DNA form, the CDR3 reads TGCGCCAGCAGCGTGACAGGGGGGGGATCCTACGAGCAGTACTTC. The chain couples TRBV5-1 to TRBJ2-7; TRBD1 aligns across 9 bases. Losses at the gene ends were 4 bases for V and 1 base for J; bases not matched to a gene: 6. The CDR3 runs to 15 residues. Looked up from germline, CDR1 is SGHRS and CDR2 is YFSETQ. Looking up the rest from reference TRBV5-1 and TRBJ2-7 gives the full variable domain: KAGVTQTPRYLIKTRGQQVTLSCSPISGHRSVSWYQQTPGQGLQFLFEYFSETQRNKGNFPGRFSGRQFSNSRSEMNVSTLELGDSALYLCASSVTGGGSYEQYFGPGTRLTVT.

V gene TRBV14 combines with J gene TRBJ2-7; unclear D gene. Per the germline V gene, CDR1 is SGHDN and CDR2 is FVKESK. The CDR3 loop spans 13 amino acids. Trimming took off 8 bases at V and 0 bases at J, with 11 bases between the two ends. CDR3 sequence: CASGSGVSYEQYF. CDR3 bases: TGTGCCAGCGGTTCAGGCGTCTCCTACGAGCAGTACTTC.

V gene TRBV6-1 combines with J gene TRBJ2-3; D gene uncertain. V was shortened by 8 bases and J by 6 bases, with 6 bases between the two germline ends. The CDR3 is 10 residues long. Germline CDR1 is MNHNS and CDR2 is SASEGT. The CDR3 spells CASLSDTQYF. The CDR3 nucleotides are TGTGCCAGCCTATCCGATACGCAGTATTTT.

Details on this clone: Germline and junction disagree at one end, which may indicate a read error. This rearrangement joins TRBV7-7 to TRBJ2-5, with D possibly being TRBD2 (5 bases). Germline CDR1 SSHAT, CDR2 FNYEAQ (reference sequence). The CDR3 sequence is 13 residues long. CDR3 loop: CASSLALAETQYF. In DNA, the CDR3 is TGTGCTAGCAGCTTAGCGCTAGCAGAGACCCAGTACTTC.

The chain employs TRBV5-4 and TRBJ2-5; tentatively, D is TRBD2 (5 bases). V was shortened by 0 bases and J by 3 bases, with 12 bases between the two germline ends. Germline V lookup: CDR1 SGHNT, CDR2 YYREEE (reference sequence). The CDR3 loop spans 15 amino acids. CDR3 region: CASSLDVREEETQYF. CDR3 sequence (DNA): TGTGCCAGCAGCTTGGACGTTCGGGAAGAAGAGACCCAGTACTTC.

Concerning this clone: This sample includes further DNA sequences coding for the same CDR3. V usage is TRBV30 and J usage is TRBJ1-6; the match to TRBD1 covers 9 bases. The CDR3 consists of 15 residues. CDR1 and CDR2 from the germline V gene are GTSNPN and SVGIG (reference sequence). After removal of 3 bases from V and 4 bases from J, the junction contained 4 bases not matched to a gene. This CDR3 reads CAWSAGQGYNSPLHF. The CDR3 DNA reads as TGTGCCTGGAGCGCTGGACAGGGGTATAATTCACCCCTCCACTTT.

DNA of the CDR3: TGTGCCAGCAGTTCCCACGGGAGGGCCTTCTCCTACGAGCAGTACTTC. It specifies CASSSHGRAFSYEQYF. The V and J genes are TRBV7-8 and TRBJ2-7, with 8 bases identical to TRBD2. J was trimmed by 0 bases and V by 6 bases; bases with no gene match: 10. Germline assignment: CDR1 SGHVS and CDR2 FQNEAQ. This CDR3 spans 16 amino acids.

The chain recombines TRBV5-1 with TRBJ2-1; a possible D gene is TRBD1 (5 bases). Trimming took off 0 bases at V and 6 bases at J, with 16 bases between the two ends. The CDR3 is made up of 16 amino acids. Germline CDR1 reads SGHRS; CDR2 reads YFSETQ. In DNA form, the CDR3 reads TGCGCCAGCAGCTTGGCTTGGGGCCAGGGTCCCAATGAGCAGTTCTTC. As protein: CASSLAWGQGPNEQFF. Looking up the rest from reference TRBV5-1 and TRBJ2-1 gives the full variable domain: KAGVTQTPRYLIKTRGQQVTLSCSPISGHRSVSWYQQTPGQGLQFLFEYFSETQRNKGNFPGRFSGRQFSNSRSEMNVSTLELGDSALYLCASSLAWGQGPNEQFFGPGTRLTVL.

The chain has TRBV5-1 and TRBJ2-5; the match to TRBD2 covers 11 bases. The J segment lost 0 bases and the V segment lost 0 bases, leaving 4 bases of the junction unmatched. This CDR3 has 17 residues. The germline CDR1 and CDR2 sequences are SGHRS and YFSETQ. CDR3 DNA: TGCGCCAGCAGCTTGGCGGGACTAGCGGTGTACCAAGAGACCCAGTACTTC. Protein: CASSLAGLAVYQETQYF. Variable domain in full (rest from reference TRBV5-1 and TRBJ2-5): KAGVTQTPRYLIKTRGQQVTLSCSPISGHRSVSWYQQTPGQGLQFLFEYFSETQRNKGNFPGRFSGRQFSNSRSEMNVSTLELGDSALYLCASSLAGLAVYQETQYFGPGTRLLVL.

This sequence joins TRBV11-2 and TRBJ2-5, with 7 bases lining up with TRBD2. The length of the CDR3 is 16 residues. Germline V lookup: CDR1 SGHAT, CDR2 FQNNGV. V lost 2 bases, J lost 5 bases, and 11 bases stayed unmatched. The CDR3: CASSLILAAPEETQYF. As DNA, the CDR3 is TGTGCCAGCAGCTTAATCCTAGCGGCCCCGGAGGAGACCCAGTACTTC.

The chain has TRBV16 and TRBJ1-1; perhaps TRBD1 as D (6 bases). The CDR3 is made up of 15 amino acids. V lost 2 bases and J lost 4, with 14 bases in between. Germline V gene data show CDR1 as KGHSY and CDR2 as FQNENV. CDR3 coding DNA: TGTGCCAGCAGCCAAGGACAGTATCCGACCACTGAAGCTTTCTTT. Amino acids: CASSQGQYPTTEAFF.

The genes are TRBV9 and TRBJ1-6, with 9 bases aligning to TRBD1. This CDR3 has 15 residues. CDR1 and CDR2 from the germline V gene are SGDLS and YYNGEE. The trim removed 2 bases at V and 7 bases at J, leaving 4 bases unmatched. The CDR3 DNA follows: TGTGCCAGCAGCGTGTGGGGACAGGGAAATTCACCCCTCCACTTT. Translation: CASSVWGQGNSPLHF.

J is TRBJ1-1 and V is TRBV18; 7 bases map to TRBD1. Germline trimming cut 0 bases from V and 1 base from J; bases unmatched to any gene: 5. The CDR3 sequence is 16 residues long. The germline V gene has CDR1 KGHSH and CDR2 LQKENI. CDR3 loop: CASSPPSTGENTEAFF. In DNA, the CDR3 is TGTGCCAGCTCACCACCATCCACAGGGGAGAACACTGAAGCTTTCTTT.

The V and J genes are TRBV7-9 and TRBJ2-1; perhaps TRBD2 as D (6 bases). Trimming shortened V by 1 base and J by 3 bases, and 7 bases separated the two germline ends. The CDR3 runs to 14 residues. Germline CDR1 is SEHNR and CDR2 is FQNEAQ (reference sequence). CDR3 DNA: TGTGCCAGCAGCTTAGTCGGGAGCTACAATGAGCAGTTCTTC. Its protein is CASSLVGSYNEQFF.

The chain uses TRBV7-3 and TRBJ2-5; TRBD2 matches at 9 bases. Germline values: CDR1 SGHTA, CDR2 FQGTGA. After removal of 2 bases from V and 4 bases from J, the junction contained 5 bases not matched to a gene. CDR3 length equals 15 residues. CDR3 DNA sequence: TGTGCCAGCAGCTTAGGCGGGAGGGCCTCAGAGACCCAGTACTTC. It is translated as CASSLGGRASETQYF.